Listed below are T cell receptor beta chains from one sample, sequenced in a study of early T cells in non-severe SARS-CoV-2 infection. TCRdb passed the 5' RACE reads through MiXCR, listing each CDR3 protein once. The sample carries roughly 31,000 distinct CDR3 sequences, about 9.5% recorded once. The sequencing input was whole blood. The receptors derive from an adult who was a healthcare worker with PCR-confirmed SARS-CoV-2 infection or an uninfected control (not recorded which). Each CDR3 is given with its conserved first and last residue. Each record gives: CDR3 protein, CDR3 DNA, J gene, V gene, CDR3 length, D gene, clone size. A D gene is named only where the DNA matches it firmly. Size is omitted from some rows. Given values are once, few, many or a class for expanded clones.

CDR3aa: CASSLVEGEDEQYF
CDR3nt: TGTGCCAGCAGCTTAGTTGAGGGGGAGGACGAGCAGTACTTC
j_gene: TRBJ2-7
v_gene: TRBV7-9
len: 14
d_gene: NA
abundance: many

CDR3aa: CASSYPTGMRNEQFF
CDR3nt: TGTGCCAGCAGTTACCCGACGGGGATGCGCAATGAGCAGTTCTTC
j_gene: TRBJ2-1
v_gene: TRBV6-6
len: 15
d_gene: NA
abundance: many

CDR3aa: CASSPRMRTSAYTQYF
CDR3nt: TGTGCCAGCAGCCCTAGGATGAGGACTAGTGCATATACGCAGTATTTT
j_gene: TRBJ2-3
v_gene: TRBV11-1
len: 16
d_gene: TRBD2
abundance: NA

CDR3aa: CATSRRLAGQTGELFF
CDR3nt: TGTGCCACCAGCAGGAGACTAGCGGGGCAAACCGGGGAGCTGTTTTTT
j_gene: TRBJ2-2
v_gene: TRBV15
len: 16
d_gene: TRBD2
abundance: NA

CDR3aa: CSVEPARGTSTDTQYF
CDR3nt: TGCAGCGTTGAACCGGCGAGGGGGACTAGCACAGATACGCAGTATTTT
j_gene: TRBJ2-3
v_gene: TRBV29-1
len: 16
d_gene: NA
abundance: many

CDR3aa: CSVAGGYTF
CDR3nt: TGCAGCGTTGCCGGGGGCTACACCTTC
j_gene: TRBJ1-2
v_gene: TRBV29-1
len: 9
d_gene: NA
abundance: NA

CDR3aa: CASSPGGSGGVNNEQFF
CDR3nt: TGTGCCAGCAGCCCCGGCGGGAGCGGGGGGGTAAACAATGAGCAGTTCTTC
j_gene: TRBJ2-1
v_gene: TRBV7-6
len: 17
d_gene: TRBD2
abundance: NA

CDR3aa: CVSLALAGAKDQYF
CDR3nt: TGTGTCAGCCTGGCCCTAGCGGGGGCAAAGGACCAGTACTTC
j_gene: TRBJ2-5
v_gene: TRBV28
len: 14
d_gene: TRBD2
abundance: NA

CDR3aa: CASSPLADGGKNTEAFF
CDR3nt: TGTGCCAGCTCACCACTGGCAGATGGCGGAAAGAACACTGAAGCTTTCTTT
j_gene: TRBJ1-1
v_gene: TRBV18
len: 17
d_gene: NA
abundance: NA

CDR3aa: CASSLFRENRQYF
CDR3nt: TGTGCCAGCAGCTTATTCCGGGAGAACCGGCAGTACTTC
j_gene: TRBJ2-7
v_gene: TRBV7-6
len: 13
d_gene: NA
abundance: many

CDR3aa: CASSLSAASYNEQFF
CDR3nt: TGTGCCAGCAGCTTATCGGCGGCTTCCTACAATGAGCAGTTCTTC
j_gene: TRBJ2-1
v_gene: TRBV7-3
len: 15
d_gene: NA
abundance: many

CDR3aa: CAWNVRFTGNTIYF
CDR3nt: TGTGCCTGGAACGTGCGGTTCACTGGAAACACCATATATTTT
j_gene: TRBJ1-3
v_gene: TRBV30
len: 14
d_gene: NA
abundance: many

CDR3aa: CASSPVENYEQYF
CDR3nt: TGTGCCAGCAGTCCAGTTGAAAACTACGAGCAGTACTTC
j_gene: TRBJ2-7
v_gene: TRBV11-1
len: 13
d_gene: NA
abundance: many

CDR3aa: CASSGTSVETQYF
CDR3nt: TGTGCCAGCAGCGGAACTAGCGTTGAGACCCAGTACTTC
j_gene: TRBJ2-5
v_gene: TRBV11-1
len: 13
d_gene: TRBD2
abundance: NA

CDR3aa: CASRPDSTDTQYF
CDR3nt: TGTGCCAGCAGACCGGACAGCACAGATACGCAGTATTTT
j_gene: TRBJ2-3
v_gene: TRBV12-3/TRBV12-4
len: 13
d_gene: NA
abundance: few

CDR3aa: CASSITEKETQYF
CDR3nt: TGTGCCAGCAGTATAACCGAAAAAGAGACCCAGTACTTC
j_gene: TRBJ2-5
v_gene: TRBV25-1
len: 13
d_gene: NA
abundance: few

CDR3aa: CSARDSGGRGDTQYF
CDR3nt: TGCAGTGCTAGAGACAGCGGGGGGCGAGGAGATACGCAGTATTTT
j_gene: TRBJ2-3
v_gene: TRBV20-1
len: 15
d_gene: TRBD2
abundance: many

CDR3aa: CASSPRPEDGYTF
CDR3nt: TGTGCCAGCTCACCGAGGCCAGAAGATGGCTACACCTTC
j_gene: TRBJ1-2
v_gene: TRBV18
len: 13
d_gene: NA
abundance: few

CDR3aa: CASNSAEGQGKGRGYTF
CDR3nt: TGTGCCAGCAATTCGGCGGAGGGGCAGGGGAAAGGTCGTGGCTACACCTTC
j_gene: TRBJ1-2
v_gene: TRBV25-1
len: 17
d_gene: NA
abundance: many

CDR3aa: CASSNLGNTEAFF
CDR3nt: TGCGCCAGCAGCAATCTAGGGAACACTGAAGCTTTCTTT
j_gene: TRBJ1-1
v_gene: TRBV5-1
len: 13
d_gene: NA
abundance: many

CDR3aa: CASSQEWGTGELFF
CDR3nt: TGTGCCAGCAGCCAAGAGTGGGGTACCGGGGAGCTGTTTTTT
j_gene: TRBJ2-2
v_gene: TRBV4-2
len: 14
d_gene: NA
abundance: NA

CDR3aa: CASSLVGTGSYEQYF
CDR3nt: TGTGCCAGCAGCTTAGTCGGGACAGGCTCCTACGAGCAGTACTTC
j_gene: TRBJ2-7
v_gene: TRBV7-2
len: 15
d_gene: TRBD1
abundance: medium-sized

CDR3aa: CASSLQLLYGYTF
CDR3nt: TGTGCCAGCAGTTTGCAGTTACTTTATGGCTACACCTTC
j_gene: TRBJ1-2
v_gene: TRBV12-3/TRBV12-4
len: 13
d_gene: NA
abundance: many

CDR3aa: CASSAVRTSQYF
CDR3nt: TGTGCCAGCAGCGCTGTGAGGACTTCGCAGTATTTT
j_gene: TRBJ2-3
v_gene: TRBV3-1
len: 12
d_gene: NA
abundance: few

CDR3aa: CSVELGGGQEAFF
CDR3nt: TGCAGCGTTGAATTAGGAGGGGGGCAAGAAGCTTTCTTT
j_gene: TRBJ1-1
v_gene: TRBV29-1
len: 13
d_gene: NA
abundance: many

CDR3aa: CASSRGTNEKLFF
CDR3nt: TGTGCCAGCAGTAGGGGAACTAATGAAAAACTGTTTTTT
j_gene: TRBJ1-4
v_gene: TRBV27
len: 13
d_gene: NA
abundance: many

CDR3aa: CASSLEGNTEAFF
CDR3nt: TGTGCCAGCAGCTTAGAGGGGAACACTGAAGCTTTCTTT
j_gene: TRBJ1-1
v_gene: TRBV7-8
len: 13
d_gene: NA
abundance: NA

CDR3aa: CSAPRQGVLAQPYQETQYF
CDR3nt: TGCAGTGCTCCCCGACAGGGGGTCTTGGCACAACCGTACCAAGAGACCCAGTACTTC
j_gene: TRBJ2-5
v_gene: TRBV20-1
len: 19
d_gene: TRBD1
abundance: many

CDR3aa: CACSPPSAVSYEQYF
CDR3nt: TGTGCCTGCTCACCACCCTCAGCGGTGTCCTACGAGCAGTACTTC
j_gene: TRBJ2-7
v_gene: TRBV18
len: 15
d_gene: NA
abundance: NA

CDR3aa: CASSPLSGGGEVTYEQYF
CDR3nt: TGCGCCAGCAGCCCCCTCTCTGGGGGGGGGGAAGTCACCTACGAGCAGTACTTC
j_gene: TRBJ2-7
v_gene: TRBV5-1
len: 18
d_gene: TRBD2
abundance: many

CDR3aa: CASSPPGEAYNSPLHF
CDR3nt: TGTGCCAGCTCACCACCGGGGGAAGCCTATAATTCACCCCTCCACTTT
j_gene: TRBJ1-6
v_gene: TRBV18
len: 16
d_gene: NA
abundance: many

CDR3aa: CASSSSGTNYGYTF
CDR3nt: TGTGCCAGCAGCTCCAGCGGCACTAACTATGGCTACACCTTC
j_gene: TRBJ1-2
v_gene: TRBV7-2
len: 14
d_gene: NA
abundance: many

CDR3aa: CASSITGGGGQYF
CDR3nt: TGTGCCAGCAGCATTACAGGGGGCGGTGGGCAGTATTTT
j_gene: TRBJ2-3
v_gene: TRBV9
len: 13
d_gene: TRBD1
abundance: NA

CDR3aa: CASSPAPIVEQFF
CDR3nt: TGTGCCAGCAGCCCGGCACCTATTGTTGAGCAGTTCTTC
j_gene: TRBJ2-1
v_gene: TRBV11-1
len: 13
d_gene: NA
abundance: once

CDR3aa: CATSEESKRTDTQYF
CDR3nt: TGTGCCACCAGTGAGGAGTCCAAGCGCACAGATACGCAGTATTTT
j_gene: TRBJ2-3
v_gene: TRBV24-1
len: 15
d_gene: NA
abundance: many